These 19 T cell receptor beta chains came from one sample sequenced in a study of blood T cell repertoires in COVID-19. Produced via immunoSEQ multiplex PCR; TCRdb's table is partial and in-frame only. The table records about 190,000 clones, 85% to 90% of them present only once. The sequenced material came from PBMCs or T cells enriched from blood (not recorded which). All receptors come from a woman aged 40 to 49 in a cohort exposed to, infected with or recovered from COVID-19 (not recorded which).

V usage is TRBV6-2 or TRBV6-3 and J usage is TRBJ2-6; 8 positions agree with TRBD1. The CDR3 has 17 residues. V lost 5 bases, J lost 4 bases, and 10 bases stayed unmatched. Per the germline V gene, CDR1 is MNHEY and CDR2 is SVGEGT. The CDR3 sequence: CASSLTGAPRGANVLTF. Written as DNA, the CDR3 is TGTGCCAGCAGTCTGACAGGGGCACCGAGAGGGGCCAACGTCCTGACTTTC.

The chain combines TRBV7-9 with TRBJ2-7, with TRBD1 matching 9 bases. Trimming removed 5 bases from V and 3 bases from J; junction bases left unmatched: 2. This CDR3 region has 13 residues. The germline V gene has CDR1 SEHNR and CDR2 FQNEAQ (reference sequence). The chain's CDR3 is CASSRDRDYEQYF. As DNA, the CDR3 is TGTGCCAGCAGCCGGGACAGGGACTACGAGCAGTACTTC.

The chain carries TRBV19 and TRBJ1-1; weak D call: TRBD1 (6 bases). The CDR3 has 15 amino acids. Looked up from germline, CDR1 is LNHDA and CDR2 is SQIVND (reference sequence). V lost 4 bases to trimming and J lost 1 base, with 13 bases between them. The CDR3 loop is CASSTKTGWNTEAFF. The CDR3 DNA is TGTGCCAGTAGTACAAAGACAGGTTGGAACACTGAAGCTTTCTTT.

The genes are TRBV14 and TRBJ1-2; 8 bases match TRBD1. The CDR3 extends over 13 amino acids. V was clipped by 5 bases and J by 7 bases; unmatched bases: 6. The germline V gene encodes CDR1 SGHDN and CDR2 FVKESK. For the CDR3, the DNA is TGTGCCAGCAGCTACACAGGGGGAGTTGGCTACACCTTC. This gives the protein CASSYTGGVGYTF.

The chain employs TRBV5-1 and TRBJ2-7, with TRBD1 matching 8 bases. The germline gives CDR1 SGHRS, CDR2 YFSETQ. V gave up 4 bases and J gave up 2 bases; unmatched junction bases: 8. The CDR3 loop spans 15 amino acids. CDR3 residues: CASSGLGTGTYEQYF. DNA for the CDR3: TGCGCCAGCAGCGGCCTTGGGACAGGAACCTACGAGCAGTACTTC. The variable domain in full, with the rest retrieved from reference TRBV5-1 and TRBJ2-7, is KAGVTQTPRYLIKTRGQQVTLSCSPISGHRSVSWYQQTPGQGLQFLFEYFSETQRNKGNFPGRFSGRQFSNSRSEMNVSTLELGDSALYLCASSGLGTGTYEQYFGPGTRLTVT.

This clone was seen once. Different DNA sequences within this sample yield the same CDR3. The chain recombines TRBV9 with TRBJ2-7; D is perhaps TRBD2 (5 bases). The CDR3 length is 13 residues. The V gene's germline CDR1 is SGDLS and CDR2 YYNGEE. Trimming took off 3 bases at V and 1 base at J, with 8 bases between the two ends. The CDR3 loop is CASSEGSSYEQYF. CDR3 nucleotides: TGTGCCAGCAGCGAAGGGAGTTCCTACGAGCAGTACTTC.

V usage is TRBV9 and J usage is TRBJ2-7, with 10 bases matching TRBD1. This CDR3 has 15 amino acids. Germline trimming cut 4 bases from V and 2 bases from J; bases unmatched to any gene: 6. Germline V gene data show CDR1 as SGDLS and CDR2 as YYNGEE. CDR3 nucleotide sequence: TGTGCCAGCAGCCCTGCGGACAGGGGGGCCTACGAGCAGTACTTC. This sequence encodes CASSPADRGAYEQYF. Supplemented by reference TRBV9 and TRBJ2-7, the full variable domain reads DSGVTQTPKHLITATGQRVTLRCSPRSGDLSVYWYQQSLDQGLQFLIQYYNGEERAKGNILERFSAQQFPDLHSELNLSSLELGDSALYFCASSPADRGAYEQYFGPGTRLTVT.

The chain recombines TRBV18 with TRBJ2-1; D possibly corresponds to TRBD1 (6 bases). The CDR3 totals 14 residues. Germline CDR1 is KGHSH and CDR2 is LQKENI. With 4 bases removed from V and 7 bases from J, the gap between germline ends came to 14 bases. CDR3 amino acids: CASSHGGERNEQFF. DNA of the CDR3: TGTGCCAGCTCACATGGGGGCGAAAGGAATGAGCAGTTCTTC.

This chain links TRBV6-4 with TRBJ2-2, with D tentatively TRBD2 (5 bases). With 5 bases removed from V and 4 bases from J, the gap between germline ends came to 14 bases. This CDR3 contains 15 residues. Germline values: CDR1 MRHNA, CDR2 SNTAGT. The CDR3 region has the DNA TGTGCCAGCAGTAGACACCCAGAGGGCACCGGGGAGCTGTTTTTT. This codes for CASSRHPEGTGELFF.

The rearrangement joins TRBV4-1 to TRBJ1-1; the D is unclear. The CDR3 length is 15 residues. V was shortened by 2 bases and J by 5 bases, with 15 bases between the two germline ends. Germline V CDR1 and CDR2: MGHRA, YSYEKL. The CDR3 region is CASSQWWLTRTEAFF. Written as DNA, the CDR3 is TGCGCCAGCAGCCAATGGTGGCTGACAAGGACTGAAGCTTTCTTT.

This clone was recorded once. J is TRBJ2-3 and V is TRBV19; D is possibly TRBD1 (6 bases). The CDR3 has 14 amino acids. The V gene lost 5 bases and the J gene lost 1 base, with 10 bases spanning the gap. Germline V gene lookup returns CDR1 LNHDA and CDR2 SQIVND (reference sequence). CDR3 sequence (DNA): TGTGCCAGTAGTGTAGCAGGGGGCACAGATACGCAGTATTTT. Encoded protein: CASSVAGGTDTQYF.

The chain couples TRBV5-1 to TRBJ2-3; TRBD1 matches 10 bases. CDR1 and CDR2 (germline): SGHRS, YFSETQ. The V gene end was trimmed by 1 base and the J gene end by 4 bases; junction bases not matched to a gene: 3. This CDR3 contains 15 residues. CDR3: CASSLWGQGPDTQYF. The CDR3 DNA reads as TGCGCCAGCAGCTTGTGGGGACAGGGGCCAGATACGCAGTATTTT. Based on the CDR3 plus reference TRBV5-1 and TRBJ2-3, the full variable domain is KAGVTQTPRYLIKTRGQQVTLSCSPISGHRSVSWYQQTPGQGLQFLFEYFSETQRNKGNFPGRFSGRQFSNSRSEMNVSTLELGDSALYLCASSLWGQGPDTQYFGPGTRLTVL.

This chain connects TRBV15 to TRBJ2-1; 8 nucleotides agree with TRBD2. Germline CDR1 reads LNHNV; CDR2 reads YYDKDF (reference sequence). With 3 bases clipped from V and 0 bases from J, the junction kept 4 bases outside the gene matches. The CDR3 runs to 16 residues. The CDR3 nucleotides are TGTGCCACCAGCAGGGCACTAGCGGCCTCCTACAATGAGCAGTTCTTC. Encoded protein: CATSRALAASYNEQFF.

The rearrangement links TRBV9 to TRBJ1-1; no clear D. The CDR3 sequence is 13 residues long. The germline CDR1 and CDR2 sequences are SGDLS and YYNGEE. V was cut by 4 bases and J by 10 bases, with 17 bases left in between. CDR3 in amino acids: CASSPSPIRGAFF. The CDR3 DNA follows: TGTGCCAGCAGCCCGAGCCCCATTCGGGGAGCTTTCTTT.

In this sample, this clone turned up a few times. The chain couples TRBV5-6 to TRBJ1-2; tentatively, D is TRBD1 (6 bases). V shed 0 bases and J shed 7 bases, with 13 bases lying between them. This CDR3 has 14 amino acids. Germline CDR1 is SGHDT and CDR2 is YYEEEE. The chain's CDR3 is CASSLATGISGYTF. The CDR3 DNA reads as TGTGCCAGCAGCTTGGCGACAGGAATATCTGGCTACACCTTC.

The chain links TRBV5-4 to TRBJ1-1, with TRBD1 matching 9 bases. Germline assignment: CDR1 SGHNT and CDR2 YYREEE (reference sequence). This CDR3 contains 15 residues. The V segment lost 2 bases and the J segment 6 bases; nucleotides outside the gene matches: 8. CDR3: CASSFSPGQGSEAFF. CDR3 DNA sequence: TGTGCCAGCAGCTTCAGTCCGGGACAGGGATCTGAAGCTTTCTTT.

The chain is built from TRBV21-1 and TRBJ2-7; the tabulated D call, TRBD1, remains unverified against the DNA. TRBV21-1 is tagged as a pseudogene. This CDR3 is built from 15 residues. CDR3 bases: TGTGCCAGCAGCAAAGTTTGGACAGGGACCTACGAGCAGTACTTC. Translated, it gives CASSKVWTGTYEQYF.

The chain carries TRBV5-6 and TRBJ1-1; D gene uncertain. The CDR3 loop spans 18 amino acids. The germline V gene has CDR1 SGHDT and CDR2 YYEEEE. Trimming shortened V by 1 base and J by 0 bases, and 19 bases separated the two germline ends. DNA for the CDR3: TGTGCCAGCAGCTTGTTGGAGCCCGTTCCTACAATGAACACTGAAGCTTTCTTT. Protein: CASSLLEPVPTMNTEAFF.

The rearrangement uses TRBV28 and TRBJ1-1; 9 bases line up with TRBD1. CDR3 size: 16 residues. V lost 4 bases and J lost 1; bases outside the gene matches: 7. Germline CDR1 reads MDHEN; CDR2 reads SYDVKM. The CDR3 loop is CASSSPGQGGNTEAFF. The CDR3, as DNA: TGTGCCAGCAGTTCGCCGGGACAGGGCGGGAACACTGAAGCTTTCTTT.